One TCR delta chain is described in this entry. Its antigen is unidentified. This sample stems from a study of human gamma delta and Vdelta1 T cells. Study-level findings and limits: Reportedly, Delta One T cells were polyclonal and broadly targeted acute myeloid leukemia.

Per the germline V gene, CDR1 is TSWWSYY and CDR2 is QGS. Trimming took 1 base from V and 0 from J; bases not matched to a gene: 17. The CDR3 consists of 20 residues. TCRdb re-called the PCR reads with CATT. This sample has some 13,000 delta-chain clones, with roughly 50% found just once. V is TRDV1 and J is TRDJ1; 7 nucleotides align to TRDD2. Sequenced material: Vdelta1 gamma-delta T cells from blood grown in culture (DOT cells). The sequence came from a human donor in good health. In DNA form, the CDR3 reads TGTGCTCTTGGGGAACGGGTTCCTACGTGGAGTACACCCGACACCGATAAACTCATCTTT. This sequence encodes CALGERVPTWSTPDTDKLIF.